The rows below give T cell receptor beta chains drawn from one sample of a study of cytomegalovirus exposure and HLA in healthy donors. This table comes from immunoSEQ multiplex PCR, and its TCRdb copy is limited to in-frame clones, with some not included. The sample has about 150,000 clones, roughly three quarters seen once. Specimen: PBMCs. The receptors stem from a woman aged 40-49 years in good health and CMV-seronegative. Each CDR3 is given with its conserved first and last residue. The D gene is left open where the match is weak. Only some rows state a clone size, as once, few, many or a class for expanded clones.

j_call | v_call | clone_size | d_call | cdr3_nt | cdr3_aa
TRBJ2-7 | TRBV6-5 | few | . | TGTGCCAGCAGTTACAGGGGTGAGCAGTACTTC | CASSYRGEQYF
TRBJ1-2 | TRBV18 | . | . | TGTGCCAGCTCACCACCCGAGGGCCCCTATGGCTACACCTTC | CASSPPEGPYGYTF
TRBJ2-6 | TRBV19 | once | . | TGTGCCAGTAGCCGACTGGACTCTGGGGCCAACGTCCTGACTTTC | CASSRLDSGANVLTF
TRBJ2-3 | TRBV7-9 | . | TRBD2 | TGTGCCAGCAGCTCGGGACTAGCGGTTAGCACAGATACGCAGTATTTT | CASSSGLAVSTDTQYF
TRBJ1-3 | TRBV19 | . | TRBD1 | TGTGCCAGTAGTATAGGACAGGGGGTTGACACCATATATTTT | CASSIGQGVDTIYF
TRBJ1-4 | TRBV10-3 | . | TRBD1 | TGTGCCATCAGTGAGTTCGGACAGGGGAAACTGTTTTTT | CAISEFGQGKLFF
TRBJ1-1 | TRBV7-9 | . | . | TGTGCCAGCAGCTTAGAAAGGGGAGGTGAAGCTTTCTTT | CASSLERGGEAFF
TRBJ2-1 | TRBV15 | . | . | TGTGCCACCAGCAGTGGACCGGGGGATGAAGATGAGCAGTTCTTC | CATSSGPGDEDEQFF
TRBJ1-1 | TRBV2 | few | . | TGTGCCGGCCGTATGAACACTGAAGCTTTCTTT | CAGRMNTEAFF
TRBJ1-1 | TRBV19 | . | TRBD1 | TGTGCCAGTACCCCGACAGGGTGGGTTGAAGCTTTCTTT | CASTPTGWVEAFF
TRBJ2-5 | TRBV13 | once | . | TGTGCCAGCAGCTTAGGGGCGGGATGGGGAGAGACCCAGTACTTC | CASSLGAGWGETQYF
TRBJ2-5 | TRBV6-1 | . | TRBD2 | TGTGCCAGCAGTGGACCCCGGGGGGGCAGACCAAGAGTGGCCCAGTACTTC | CASSGPRGGRPRVAQYF
TRBJ2-7 | TRBV4-2 | . | TRBD2 | TGTGCCAGCAGCCCGGAACCGGGGGGCGAGCAGTACTTC | CASSPEPGGEQYF
TRBJ2-1 | TRBV5-4 | . | . | TGTGCCAGCAGCTTCGGGACTGGGGCCTCTGAGCAGTTCTTC | CASSFGTGASEQFF
TRBJ1-2 | TRBV30 | . | . | TGTGCCTGGAGTCCCCTTCGGGGCTACACCTTC | CAWSPLRGYTF
TRBJ2-1 | TRBV29-1 | . | TRBD1 | TGCAGCGGTCGACAGGGAATCGTGGATGAGCAGTTCTTC | CSGRQGIVDEQFF
TRBJ2-2 | TRBV27 | . | TRBD1 | TGTGCCAGCAGTTTCCGGGACAGGGGGCGAAGCGGGGAGCTGTTTTTT | CASSFRDRGRSGELFF
TRBJ2-4 | TRBV27 | few | . | TGTGCCAGCAGTTTATACCAGGGCTCCAAAAACATTCAGTACTTC | CASSLYQGSKNIQYF
TRBJ1-3 | TRBV7-9 | . | TRBD1 | TGTTCCAGCAGCACTACAGGGGACGGAAACACCATATATTTT | CSSSTTGDGNTIYF
TRBJ1-2 | TRBV4-1 | . | . | TGCGCCAGCAGCCAAGATCATCTCGTGGGAGGGAATCTTCCCTATGGCTACACCTTC | CASSQDHLVGGNLPYGYTF
TRBJ2-7 | TRBV27 | . | . | TGTGCCAGCAGTTTACAGGAAACCTACGAGCAGTACTTC | CASSLQETYEQYF
TRBJ2-5 | TRBV6-1 | . | TRBD2 | TGTGCCAGCGCCGGGAGGGCCAGGGAGACCCAGTACTTC | CASAGRARETQYF
TRBJ2-3 | TRBV4-1 | . | TRBD2 | TGCGCCAGCAGCCTTAATAGCGGGGTTCTCACAGATACGCAGTATTTT | CASSLNSGVLTDTQYF
TRBJ1-6 | TRBV2 | . | . | TGTGCCAGCAGTGAGAGGGGGAGTTCACCCCTCCACTTT | CASSERGSSPLHF
TRBJ2-7 | TRBV9 | . | TRBD1 | TGTGCCAGCAGCCCGACAGGGGGCAGGCCCCACGAGCAGTACTTC | CASSPTGGRPHEQYF
TRBJ1-3 | TRBV19 | . | . | TGTGCCAGTAGTATGGGGGGAGGCTCTGGAAACACCATATATTTT | CASSMGGGSGNTIYF
TRBJ2-3 | TRBV25-1 | once | . | TGTGCCAGCAGTGATTTGGCAGGGAGCACAGATACGCAGTATTTT | CASSDLAGSTDTQYF
TRBJ2-1 | TRBV28 | . | . | TGTGCCATCAACACGCAGGGCAGCTCCTACAATGAGCAGTTCTTC | CAINTQGSSYNEQFF
TRBJ2-5 | TRBV5-1 | . | . | TGCGCCAGCAGCTTACACAGTTCCCAAGAGACCCAGTACTTC | CASSLHSSQETQYF
TRBJ1-3 | TRBV6-5 | . | . | TGTGCCAGCAGTTACTCGTGGGGGCGCTCTGGAAACACCATATATTTT | CASSYSWGRSGNTIYF
TRBJ2-7 | TRBV11-2 | . | . | TGTGCCAGCAGCTTTTTAGTGGGCAGCAATTACGAGCAGTACTTC | CASSFLVGSNYEQYF
TRBJ1-1 | TRBV5-1 | . | . | TGCGCCAGCAGCTTGGGTACTGGGGCCCTTAACACTGAAGCTTTCTTT | CASSLGTGALNTEAFF
TRBJ1-3 | TRBV19 | . | TRBD1 | TGTGCCAGGGTCCCTTGTCGGACAGGGGGAAATGGAAACACCATATATTTT | CARVPCRTGGNGNTIYF
TRBJ1-2 | TRBV27 | . | . | TGTGCCAGCAGGGGGGCAGGGTTAGGGGAAAACTATGGCTACACCTTC | CASRGAGLGENYGYTF
TRBJ2-3 | TRBV9 | . | TRBD2 | TGTGCCAGCAGCGTAGGTGCGGGAGCGGTAACAGATACGCAGTATTTT | CASSVGAGAVTDTQYF
TRBJ1-4 | TRBV6-1 | few | . | TGTGCCAGCAGAGACAGCGCGGAAAAACTGTTTTTT | CASRDSAEKLFF
TRBJ2-7 | TRBV5-6 | . | . | TGTGCCAGCAGCTTGCTCAGCGAGCAGTACTTC | CASSLLSEQYF
TRBJ2-3 | TRBV27 | once | . | TGTGCCAGCAGTTCCCTCGGGATCACAGATACGCAGTATTTT | CASSSLGITDTQYF
TRBJ2-3 | TRBV28 | . | TRBD2 | TGTGCCAGCAGTTTAGCGGGAGTTTATACGCAGTATTTT | CASSLAGVYTQYF